Listed here are 31 T cell receptor beta chains from one sample, sequenced in a study of shared clonotypes between healthy human individuals. The repertoire was sequenced with immunoSEQ multiplex PCR; TCRdb's copy has only in-frame clones and lacks some. This sample has about 680,000 clones, with around four fifths found just once. The material sequenced was memory CD4+ T cells sorted from blood. Stated subset: CD45RA-negative fraction. These receptors all come from a woman aged 30 to 39 in good health.

This clone came up a few times. This chain uses TRBV14 with TRBJ1-2; possible D gene TRBD1, 5 bases. Looked up from germline, CDR1 is SGHDN and CDR2 is FVKESK. V was clipped by 0 bases and J by 3 bases, with 11 bases between them. This CDR3 region has 15 residues. The CDR3 coding sequence is TGTGCCAGCAGCCAAGATGAAGGGGTACACTATGGCTACACCTTC. Protein sequence: CASSQDEGVHYGYTF.

This clone has only one observation. The chain couples TRBV19 to TRBJ1-5; possibly TRBD1 for D (6 bases). Germline CDR1 and CDR2: LNHDA and SQIVND (reference sequence). V was trimmed by 1 base and J by 6 bases, leaving 13 bases between them. This CDR3 spans 15 amino acids. CDR3 DNA sequence: TGTGCCAGTAGTATAGTCGCAGGGGTGGGTCAGCCCCAGCATTTT. It encodes CASSIVAGVGQPQHF.

V is TRBV5-1 and J is TRBJ1-1; possibly TRBD1 for D (5 bases). V was clipped by 1 base and J by 4 bases, with 8 bases between them. The germline gives CDR1 SGHRS, CDR2 YFSETQ. The CDR3 length is 13 residues. CDR3 sequence (DNA): TGCGCCAGCAGCTTGCTGGGGGGCACTGAAGCTTTCTTT. It translates to CASSLLGGTEAFF.

The V call is TRBV7-8, the J call TRBJ2-5; D may be TRBD1 (6 bases). Trimming cost V 1 base and J 5 bases, with 8 bases left between them. This CDR3 has 13 residues. The germline V gene encodes CDR1 SGHVS and CDR2 FQNEAQ. CDR3 DNA: TGTGCCAGCAGCTTAGAGAGGGGGGAGACCCAGTACTTC. It encodes CASSLERGETQYF.

CDR3 amino acids: CASSLVRGSINEQFF. The CDR3 DNA is TGCGCCAGCAGCTTGGTTCGCGGGAGTATCAATGAGCAGTTCTTC. The gene calls are TRBV5-1 and TRBJ2-1; TRBD2 matches 7 bases. CDR1 is SGHRS, CDR2 YFSETQ, per germline. The CDR3 is 15 residues long. V trimming: 0 bases; J trimming: 6 bases; junction bases outside the gene matches: 6.

The V call is TRBV27, the J call TRBJ1-3; tentative D call: TRBD1 (6 bases). Germline CDR1 MNHEY, CDR2 SMNVEV (reference sequence). The CDR3 contains 16 residues. The V and J ends lost 8 bases and 2 bases respectively, with 19 bases between them. CDR3 sequence: CASAPHGTRTGNTIYF. The CDR3 coding sequence is TGTGCCAGCGCTCCCCACGGGACAAGAACTGGAAACACCATATATTTT.

The chain uses TRBV6-6 and TRBJ2-7; possibly TRBD2 for D (6 bases). The germline V gene has CDR1 MNHNY and CDR2 SVGAGI (reference sequence). This CDR3 contains 13 residues. V was clipped by 6 bases and J by 2 bases, with 11 bases between them. CDR3 bases: TGTGCCAGCAGGGGCGGGGCCGCCTACGAGCAGTACTTC. As protein: CASRGGAAYEQYF.

This CDR3 is CASSPRRTGTYEQYF. Here the CDR3 DNA reads TGTGCCAGCAGCCCGAGGCGAACCGGGACCTACGAGCAGTACTTC. The chain couples TRBV7-8 to TRBJ2-7, with TRBD2 as a possible D gene (5 bases). The CDR3 sequence is 15 residues long. Germline V gene data show CDR1 as SGHVS and CDR2 as FQNEAQ. The V and J ends lost 5 bases and 2 bases respectively, with 16 bases between them.

This clone appeared a single time. The gene calls are TRBV11-3 and TRBJ2-6; D is perhaps TRBD1 or TRBD2 (5 bases each). Germline CDR1 SGHNT, CDR2 YENEEA. Trimming left V 0 bases short and J 3 bases short, with 18 bases between. The CDR3 covers 19 residues. The CDR3 bases are TGTGCCAGCAGCTTAGATCTTCAGAGGGACCTAGTTGGGGCCAACGTCCTGACTTTC. As protein: CASSLDLQRDLVGANVLTF.

The chain recombines TRBV30 with TRBJ2-1; tentative D call: TRBD2 (6 bases). CDR3 length: 14 residues. Trimming removed 2 bases at V and 3 bases at J, with 11 bases between. CDR1 is GTSNPN, CDR2 SVGIG, per germline (reference sequence). The CDR3 sequence is CAWSRGGIYNEQFF. CDR3 nucleotides: TGTGCCTGGAGTAGGGGCGGGATCTACAATGAGCAGTTCTTC.

V and J are TRBV7-3 and TRBJ1-2; D is undetermined. CDR3 length: 13 residues. Trimming took 1 base from V and 4 from J, leaving 7 bases between them. The V gene's germline CDR1 is SGHTA and CDR2 FQGTGA. CDR3 sequence: CASSLNSGYGYTF. DNA of the CDR3: TGTGCCAGCAGCTTAAATAGCGGCTATGGCTACACCTTC.

The V and J genes are TRBV10-1 and TRBJ2-3; perhaps TRBD2 as D (5 bases). The CDR3 sequence is 16 residues long. With 0 bases removed from V and 5 bases from J, the gap between germline ends came to 15 bases. Germline lookup yields CDR1 WNHNN and CDR2 SYGVQD (reference sequence). CDR3 coding DNA: TGCGCCAGCAGTGAGTCGATCGTGGGAGCGGAAGATACGCAGTATTTT. It translates to CASSESIVGAEDTQYF.

V usage is TRBV5-1 and J usage is TRBJ2-1; TRBD2 matches at 10 bases. Germline trimming cut 4 bases from V and 2 bases from J; bases unmatched to any gene: 3. The CDR3 totals 15 residues. Germline-derived CDR1 and CDR2 are SGHRS and YFSETQ. The CDR3 coding sequence is TGCGCCAGCAGCACCCTAGCGGGAGCCTACAATGAGCAGTTCTTC. Amino acids: CASSTLAGAYNEQFF.

This clone has just a few counts. Different DNA sequences within this sample yield the same CDR3. The chain has TRBV5-1 and TRBJ2-7; D remains unclear. Germline lookup yields CDR1 SGHRS and CDR2 YFSETQ. Trimming left V 1 base short and J 4 bases short, with 6 bases between. This CDR3 has 12 amino acids. This chain's CDR3 is CASSLTGYEQYF. CDR3 DNA: TGCGCCAGCAGCTTGACGGGTTACGAGCAGTACTTC.

The chain is built from TRBV7-2 and TRBJ2-2; 9 nucleotides align to TRBD2. Trimming took 1 base from V and 1 from J; bases not matched to a gene: 1. From germline, CDR1 is SGHTA and CDR2 FQGNSA. The CDR3 sequence is 16 residues long. The CDR3 DNA is TGTGCCAGCAGCTTAGTACTAGCGGGGAACACCGGGGAGCTGTTTTTT. This encodes CASSLVLAGNTGELFF.

The chain carries TRBV2 and TRBJ2-1; D possibly corresponds to TRBD2 (6 bases). CDR1 SNHLY and CDR2 FYNNEI come from the germline V gene. Trimming took off 11 bases at V and 2 bases at J, with 16 bases between the two ends. This CDR3 has 14 amino acids. CDR3 region: CAGRGGDAYNEQFF. The CDR3 DNA is TGTGCCGGGCGGGGTGGAGACGCCTACAATGAGCAGTTCTTC.

The J gene is TRBJ2-2, the V gene TRBV5-1, with 13 bases identical to TRBD2. From germline, CDR1 is SGHRS and CDR2 YFSETQ. The CDR3 spans 19 residues. With 6 bases clipped from V and 1 base from J, the junction kept 12 bases outside the gene matches. CDR3 residues: CASKRGLAGASGNTGELFF. The CDR3 DNA reads as TGCGCCAGCAAGCGAGGACTAGCGGGAGCTTCAGGGAACACCGGGGAGCTGTTTTTT. Using reference TRBV5-1 and TRBJ2-2 for the parts outside the CDR3, the full variable domain is KAGVTQTPRYLIKTRGQQVTLSCSPISGHRSVSWYQQTPGQGLQFLFEYFSETQRNKGNFPGRFSGRQFSNSRSEMNVSTLELGDSALYLCASKRGLAGASGNTGELFFGEGSRLTVL.

This clone was found a few times. The chain is built from TRBV12-5 and TRBJ2-5; D is possibly TRBD1 (6 bases). V lost 1 base and J 5 bases, leaving 11 bases between the germline ends. Germline V gives CDR1 LGHNT, CDR2 FRNRAP. The CDR3 is 14 residues long. CDR3 residues: CASGLGVGAETQYF. CDR3 nucleotides: TGTGCTAGTGGTTTGGGAGTGGGGGCGGAGACCCAGTACTTC.

V gene TRBV10-3 combines with J gene TRBJ1-2, with 8 bases aligning to TRBD1. The V segment lost 2 bases and the J segment 7 bases; nucleotides outside the gene matches: 9. CDR1 ENHRY and CDR2 SYGVKD come from the germline V gene. The CDR3 totals 15 residues. The CDR3 loop reads CAISEDAGGLAGYTF. CDR3 DNA sequence: TGTGCCATCAGTGAGGACGCAGGGGGCTTAGCTGGCTACACCTTC.

The chain combines TRBV30 with TRBJ1-1; 7 bases match TRBD1. Looked up from germline, CDR1 is GTSNPN and CDR2 is SVGIG (reference sequence). CDR3 length: 15 residues. V lost 2 bases and J lost 4; bases outside the gene matches: 10. CDR3 sequence: CAWSPGRGNPTEAFF. The CDR3 coding sequence is TGTGCCTGGAGTCCCGGCAGGGGGAACCCCACTGAAGCTTTCTTT.

In this sample, this clone turned up a few times. This chain connects TRBV9 to TRBJ1-1, with 7 bases fitting TRBD1. Germline assignment: CDR1 SGDLS and CDR2 YYNGEE. With V trimmed by 2 bases and J by 1 base, 2 bases remained unmatched. This CDR3 contains 14 residues. This CDR3 is CASSVQGENTEAFF. For the CDR3, the DNA is TGTGCCAGCAGCGTCCAGGGGGAGAACACTGAAGCTTTCTTT.

For the CDR3, the DNA is TGTGCCAGCAGCTTAGGCAGGGGGACCTTGAACACTGAAGCTTTCTTT. This translates into CASSLGRGTLNTEAFF. The chain carries TRBV7-6 and TRBJ1-1; TRBD1 agrees at 7 bases. The CDR3 spans 16 residues. The V and J ends lost 1 base and 0 bases, in that order; junction bases with no gene match: 5. Germline CDR1 reads SGHVS; CDR2 reads FNYEAQ. The whole variable domain, filled in from reference TRBV7-6 and TRBJ1-1, reads GAGVSQSPRYKVTKRGQDVALRCDPISGHVSLYWYRQALGQGPEFLTYFNYEAQQDKSGLPNDRFSAERPEGSISTLTIQRTEQRDSAMYRCASSLGRGTLNTEAFFGQGTRLTVV.

As regards this clone: An end of the junction does not agree with germline; a read error may underlie this. The CDR3 loop reads CASSLGGNLKTEAFF. In DNA form, the CDR3 reads TGTGCCAGCAGCTTAGGCGGCAACCTGAAGACTGAAGCTTTCTTT. This sequence joins TRBV13 and TRBJ1-1; D call uncertain. In germline, CDR1 is PRHDT, CDR2 FYEKMQ (reference sequence). The CDR3 runs to 15 residues.

V gene TRBV6-1 combines with J gene TRBJ2-6; TRBD2 might be the D (5 bases). Germline CDR1 MNHNS, CDR2 SASEGT. This CDR3 is built from 18 residues. Deletions cut 2 bases from V and 1 base from J, with 15 bases between. CDR3 sequence: CASSENLDLASGANVLTF. As DNA, the CDR3 is TGTGCCAGCAGTGAAAATTTGGACTTGGCATCTGGGGCCAACGTCCTGACTTTC.

The gene calls are TRBV6-5 and TRBJ1-1; D gene unclear. CDR1 is MNHEY, CDR2 SVGAGI, per germline. The CDR3 sequence is 15 residues long. The V end lost 0 bases, the J end lost 0 bases, and 8 bases lay between the germline ends. The CDR3 DNA reads as TGTGCCAGCAGTTACTCGATGGTGGTGAACACTGAAGCTTTCTTT. Translated, it gives CASSYSMVVNTEAFF.

In the case of this clone: Germline and junction disagree at one end, which may indicate a read error. CDR3 nucleotide sequence: TGTGCCAGCAGTATATGGGGGGGCAGCAATCAGCCCCAGCATTTT. This codes for CASSIWGGSNQPQHF. This chain links TRBV28 with TRBJ1-5; TRBD1 might be the D (6 bases). The CDR3 contains 15 residues. Looked up from germline, CDR1 is MDHEN and CDR2 is SYDVKM.

The gene calls are TRBV28 and TRBJ2-5; the D gene is possibly TRBD1 (5 bases). V lost 2 bases, J lost 1 base, and 8 bases lay in between. The CDR3 runs to 14 residues. Germline-derived CDR1 and CDR2 are MDHEN and SYDVKM. The CDR3: CASSLAGFQETQYF. The CDR3 nucleotides are TGTGCCAGCAGTTTAGCAGGGTTCCAAGAGACCCAGTACTTC.

The chain employs TRBV14 and TRBJ2-7; TRBD2 aligns across 7 bases. After removal of 5 bases from V and 6 bases from J, the junction contained 10 bases not matched to a gene. Germline V gives CDR1 SGHDN, CDR2 FVKESK. The CDR3 covers 14 residues. In DNA form, the CDR3 reads TGTGCCAGCAGCTCAGGACTAGTTCTCACCGAGCAGTACTTC. It yields the protein CASSSGLVLTEQYF.

The V and J genes are TRBV5-1 and TRBJ2-2; D remains ambiguous. This CDR3 region has 16 residues. V gave up 7 bases and J gave up 0 bases, with 16 bases separating them. Germline CDR1 and CDR2: SGHRS and YFSETQ. The CDR3 nucleotides read TGCGCCAGCGATTCAGGCACACGATCGAACACCGGGGAGCTGTTTTTT. Translated: CASDSGTRSNTGELFF.

The rearrangement links TRBV6-6 to TRBJ1-5; no firm D call. The germline V and J ends were trimmed by 2 bases and 0 bases, with 2 bases remaining between them. Germline V gene data show CDR1 as MNHNY and CDR2 as SVGAGI (reference sequence). The CDR3 contains 13 residues. The CDR3 loop reads CASSYNSNQPQHF. Here the CDR3 DNA reads TGTGCCAGCAGTTACAATAGCAATCAGCCCCAGCATTTT.

The chain recombines TRBV13 with TRBJ2-3, with TRBD2 matching over 10 bases. Germline V gives CDR1 PRHDT, CDR2 FYEKMQ (reference sequence). This CDR3 spans 17 amino acids. Losses at the gene ends were 5 bases for V and 1 base for J; bases not matched to a gene: 9. The CDR3 region has the DNA TGTGCCAGCAGCCCTGGGGCTAGCGGGAGTGGCACAGATACGCAGTATTTT. This sequence encodes CASSPGASGSGTDTQYF.